This TCR beta chain appears in the sequencing data of a study of cytomegalovirus exposure and HLA in healthy donors. The PCR made use of 60 Vbeta and 13 Jbeta primers. The method was immunoSEQ multiplex PCR; TCRdb's version includes in-frame clones alone and lacks a portion of them. Here the sample spans roughly 120,000 clones, approximately 78% being singletons. Worth noting for this clone: Its target is not known.

This CDR3 region has 15 residues. The V end lost 2 bases, the J end lost 7 bases, and 12 bases lay between the germline ends. Germline V gene lookup returns CDR1 SNHLY and CDR2 FYNNEI. Broader study findings: According to the study, approximately 150 TCR beta chains were cytomegalovirus-associated. Sequencing had likely introduced a cluster of highly shared sequence variants as an artifact. Among the CMV-associated chains, a few were confirmed in vitro as specific for CMV antigens.

These donors counted as nominally healthy when sampled, but unrecorded immune exposures were likely. What was sequenced was PBMCs. The TCR sequence derives from a woman between 25 and 40 years old in good health and CMV-seropositive. The chain carries TRBV2 and TRBJ1-6; D possibly corresponds to TRBD1 (6 bases). The CDR3 loop reads CASSEQPGQNSPLHF. The DNA of the CDR3 is TGTGCCAGCAGTGAACAACCGGGACAAAATTCACCCCTCCACTTT.